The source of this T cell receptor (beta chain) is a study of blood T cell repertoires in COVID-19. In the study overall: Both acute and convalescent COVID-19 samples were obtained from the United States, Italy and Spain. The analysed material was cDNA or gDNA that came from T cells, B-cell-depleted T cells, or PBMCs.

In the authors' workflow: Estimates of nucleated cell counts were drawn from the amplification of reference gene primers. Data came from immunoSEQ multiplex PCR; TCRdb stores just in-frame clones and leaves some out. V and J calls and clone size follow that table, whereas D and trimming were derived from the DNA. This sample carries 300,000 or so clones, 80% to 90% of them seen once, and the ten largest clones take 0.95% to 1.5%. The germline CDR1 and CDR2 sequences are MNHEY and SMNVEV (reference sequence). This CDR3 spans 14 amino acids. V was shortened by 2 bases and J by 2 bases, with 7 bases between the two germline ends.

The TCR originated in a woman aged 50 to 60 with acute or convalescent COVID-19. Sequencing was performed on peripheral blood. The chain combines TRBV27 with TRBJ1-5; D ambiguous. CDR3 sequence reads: CASSLRVGNQPQHF. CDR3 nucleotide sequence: TGTGCCAGCAGTTTACGGGTTGGCAATCAGCCCCAGCATTTT.